This TCR beta chain was recovered during a study of blood T cell repertoires in COVID-19. Sequenced by immunoSEQ multiplex PCR; TCRdb stores in-frame clones only, minus some. The repertoire holds roughly 120,000 clones, roughly 85% seen once, with about 11% in the top ten. Between the trimmed V and J ends, which lost 5 bases and 7 bases, there was a span of 9 bases. The CDR3 is 13 residues long. Germline V lookup: CDR1 MNHEY, CDR2 SMNVEV (reference sequence). The chain joins TRBV27 to TRBJ1-6; D gene ambiguous. This clonotype originated in an elderly man with acute or convalescent COVID-19. Sequences were obtained from peripheral blood. DNA for the CDR3: TGTGCCAGCAGTGCCCAGTTGAATTCACCCCTCCACTTT. Protein product: CASSAQLNSPLHF.